This T cell receptor (beta chain) was sequenced in a study of blood T cell repertoires in COVID-19. Here immunoSEQ multiplex PCR was the method, and the copy in TCRdb shows in-frame clones only, minus some. The sample lists 95,000 to 150,000 clones, over 75% occurring once. This clone was observed a handful of times. The sequenced sample consisted of peripheral blood. This sequence was found in a man aged 55 to 69 with active or convalescent COVID-19.

The CDR3 region is CASSLETGGFNQPQHF. The CDR3 bases are TGTGCCAGCAGCTTAGAGACAGGGGGCTTCAATCAGCCCCAGCATTTT. The V gene is TRBV7-2, the J gene TRBJ1-5, with 10 bases lining up with TRBD1. Trimming cost V 1 base and J 3 bases; bases outside gene matches: 3. The CDR3 is made up of 16 amino acids. Germline loops: CDR1 SGHTA, CDR2 FQGNSA.